This TCR beta chain was found in a study of blood T cell repertoires in COVID-19. Overall study: COVID-19 samples, acute and convalescent, were from the United States, Italy and Spain. PBMCs, B-cell-depleted T cells, or T cells were the source of the cDNA or gDNA that made up the material.

The V gene's germline CDR1 is SGHRS and CDR2 YFSETQ. After removal of 0 bases from V and 2 bases from J, the junction contained 8 bases not matched to a gene. The length of the CDR3 is 17 residues. There are a few counts of this clone. Clones were read by immunoSEQ multiplex PCR, and TCRdb kept only the in-frame ones, dropping some. The data show tens of thousands of clones, with 82% seen just once and approximately 6.8% held by the top ten. The chain employs TRBV5-1 and TRBJ2-3; TRBD2 matches 8 bases. This TCR was recovered from a man aged 50-60 years with active or convalescent COVID-19. Material for sequencing was peripheral blood. CDR3 residues: CASSLGTLAENTDTQYF. The CDR3 DNA follows: TGCGCCAGCAGCTTGGGGACACTAGCGGAGAACACAGATACGCAGTATTTT.